This T cell receptor beta chain was retrieved from a study of metastatic and nonmetastatic thyroid tumors (dated by TCRdb to the early 2020s). Notes on the research overall: Repertoires were compared across peripheral blood and tumor or nodule tissue samples from malignant and benign thyroid patients. What the work shows at the level of the full study, not this receptor alone: In both blood and tumor samples, TCR beta diversity was reported to be significantly higher in malignant tumors than in benign nodules.

Concerning this clone: It lacks a known antigen. Base qualities are not provided; no much larger clone lies one nucleotide away.

Before undergoing thyroid surgery, none of the patients had been given any kind of treatment. Using T-cell receptor beta sequencing, the researchers looked back retrospectively at clinical samples from patients, gathered between about 2011 and 2018. The library was built by means of PCR. Instrument used: Illumina HiSeq 4000. The TCR beta-chain CDR3 region of each patient was profiled by high-throughput sequencing. In the original analysis: A classifier to discriminate distant-metastatic papillary thyroid cancer patients was built from CDR3 differences across clinicopathological groups. The Shannon index was used to assess repertoire diversity, and the Morisita-Horn index was used to assess tumor-blood repertoire similarity. The public reads were reprocessed in TCRdb via fastp at Q25 and MiXCR, keeping in-frame beta chains. TCRdb assigned the V and J calls; the authors' analysis was not used. This sample comprises approximately 32,000 clones, 33% of them detected only once. The top ten hold 15% to 20% of the sample.

The specimen was tumor tissue. The origin of this receptor is a female donor with papillary thyroid cancer or a benign thyroid nodule (not recorded which). Some clones in this sample may be carry-over from other donors' samples.

The sequence in DNA is TGTGCCAGCACCCCGGGAAGGGCAGGGGTATCCACTGAAGCTTTCTTT. It specifies CASTPGRAGVSTEAFF. This chain is built from TRBV5-4 and TRBJ1-1, with a tentative D gene TRBD1 over 6 matching bases. The junction carries 22 bases between V and J, which are trimmed by 6 bases and 4 bases respectively. According to the germline V gene (reference sequence), CDR1 reads SGHNT and CDR2 reads YYREEE. The CDR3, cysteine through phenylalanine, is 16 amino acids long. Solely the CDR3 DNA is kept, with 48 bases framed from the first base. When the CDR3 is completed using the reference TRBV5-4 and TRBJ1-1 genes on either side, the full variable domain is ETGVTQSPTHLIKTRGQQVTLRCSSQSGHNTVSWYQQALGQGPQFIFQYYREEENGRGNFPPRFSGLQFPNYSSELNVNALELDDSALYLCASTPGRAGVSTEAFFGQGTRLTVV.